This T cell receptor (beta chain) is from a study of early T cells in non-severe SARS-CoV-2 infection. Germline V gene sequence: CDR1 MDHEN, CDR2 SYDVKM. The CDR3 is 13 amino acids. V was cut by 11 bases and J by 1 base, with 9 bases left in between. A single record per CDR3 protein comes from TCRdb applying MiXCR to the 5' RACE reads. The sample lists 85,000 to 100,000 distinct CDR3 sequences; around 14% were seen once. This clonotype has a count of ten or more. This clonotype was obtained from an adult who was a healthcare worker with PCR-confirmed SARS-CoV-2 infection or an uninfected control (not recorded which). The sequenced sample was whole blood. The genes are TRBV28 and TRBJ2-6, with D possibly TRBD1 on 6 matching bases. In DNA, the CDR3 is TGTGCCGGGGGCGGTTCTGGGGCCAACGTCCTGACTTTC. This translates into CAGGGSGANVLTF.